Sequencing of this T cell receptor (beta chain) was carried out in a study of T-cell memory formation after mild COVID-19. Study overall: Among the donors, TCR clusters were largely specific to each donor. Study-level points and caveats: Pre-infection memory carried some responding clones, suggesting that cross-reactive memory joined. The study found contracting CD4+ clones mainly in CM and EM and contracting CD8+ clones in EMRA.

CDR1 MNHEY and CDR2 SVGAGI come from the germline V gene. This CDR3 is built from 16 residues. V was shortened by 5 bases and J by 5 bases, with 19 bases between the two germline ends. Using constant-segment primers, 5'RACE produced TCR alpha and TCR beta cDNA libraries carrying sample barcodes and UMIs. TCRdb re-called the 5' RACE reads through MiXCR, storing one row per CDR3 protein. Of more than 100,000 distinct CDR3 sequences in the sample, about a sixth were seen once. This clonotype has more than one count but fewer than ten. Its antigen remains unknown. The TCR sequence derives from a man aged 18-30 years who had mild COVID-19 (a few samples of this study predate the infection). Cell type and time point are not known. Sequencing was done on a sample of PBMCs or a T cell subset sorted from them (not recorded which). The chain uses TRBV6-5 and TRBJ1-5, with D possibly matching TRBD1 (6 bases). CDR3 DNA sequence: TGTGCCAGCAGTAGCCGACAGGCTGGGGGTTATCAGCCCCAGCATTTT. Translating gives CASSSRQAGGYQPQHF.